Listed below are T cell receptor beta chains from one sample, sequenced in a study of blood T cell repertoires in COVID-19. TCRdb keeps only in-frame clones here, not all; method: immunoSEQ multiplex PCR. The sample contains approximately 100,000 clones, approximately 90% of which appear only once. The sequencing sample was made of peripheral blood. The receptor source for this set is a human donor with acute or convalescent COVID-19. The donor label of this sample is uncertain. CDR3s include the opening cysteine and the closing phenylalanine or tryptophan. Fields, in order: D gene, V gene, clone size, J gene, CDR3 DNA, CDR3 protein. D genes are given only for firm matches. Clone size is given for some rows only: seen once, a few or many times, or a class if the clone is expanded.

D: .; V: TRBV4-3; size: .; J: TRBJ1-6; DNA: TGCGCCAGCAGCCACGAACCCCGCGGAGTGAATTCACCCCTCCACTTT; CDR3: CASSHEPRGVNSPLHF
D: TRBD2; V: TRBV10-3; size: .; J: TRBJ2-1; DNA: TGTGCCACCCTACCGGGACTAGATTACAATGAGCAGTTCTTC; CDR3: CATLPGLDYNEQFF
D: TRBD2; V: TRBV4-3; size: once; J: TRBJ2-1; DNA: TGCGCCAGCAGCCAAGATGTTGCAATAGCGGGAATAGGTCGGAATGAGCAGTTCTTC; CDR3: CASSQDVAIAGIGRNEQFF
D: TRBD1; V: TRBV7-9; size: once; J: TRBJ1-3; DNA: TGTGCCAGCAGCCCGGTCGCGGGACAGGGAGTGCTATATTTT; CDR3: CASSPVAGQGVLYF
D: .; V: TRBV30; size: .; J: TRBJ1-1; DNA: TGTGCCTGGAGAGTCGCCAGGGGCACTGAAGCTTTCTTT; CDR3: CAWRVARGTEAFF
D: .; V: TRBV7-9; size: .; J: TRBJ1-2; DNA: TGTGCCAGCAGCCCTGACGGGAACGGAAGGGGCTACACCTTC; CDR3: CASSPDGNGRGYTF
D: TRBD2; V: TRBV3-1/TRBV3-2; size: .; J: TRBJ2-2; DNA: TGTGCCAGCAGCGGGACTAGCGGGGGTCTGGACACCGGGGAGCTGTTTTTT; CDR3: CASSGTSGGLDTGELFF
D: .; V: TRBV27; size: .; J: TRBJ2-3; DNA: TGTGCCAGCAGTTTGTGGGCCACAGATACGCAGTATTTT; CDR3: CASSLWATDTQYF
D: .; V: TRBV9; size: .; J: TRBJ2-7; DNA: TGTGCCAGCAGCGCGGACTCCCCCTACGAGCAGTACTTC; CDR3: CASSADSPYEQYF
D: TRBD1; V: TRBV18; size: .; J: TRBJ2-7; DNA: TGTGCCAGCTCTACGGGGGACAGGGCCTTCGTAGGGCAGTACTTC; CDR3: CASSTGDRAFVGQYF
D: TRBD1; V: TRBV6-6; size: .; J: TRBJ1-5; DNA: TGTGCCAGCACCTCGGGACAGCCAAGGGGCAATCAGCCCCAGCATTTT; CDR3: CASTSGQPRGNQPQHF
D: .; V: TRBV6-5; size: .; J: TRBJ2-5; DNA: TGTGCCAGCAGTTACGGGTGGGGGGAACAAGAGACCCAGTACTTC; CDR3: CASSYGWGEQETQYF
D: TRBD2; V: TRBV29-1; size: .; J: TRBJ2-3; DNA: TGCAGCGTTGCCGGGACTAGTAACACAGATACGCAGTATTTT; CDR3: CSVAGTSNTDTQYF
D: TRBD1; V: TRBV7-9; size: .; J: TRBJ1-2; DNA: TGTGCCAGCAGCTTAGGAGTAGGGGGCACGGGGGACTATGGCTACACCTTC; CDR3: CASSLGVGGTGDYGYTF
D: TRBD1; V: TRBV7-9; size: .; J: TRBJ1-2; DNA: TGTGCCAGCAGCTTAGGACAGGGTGGATTTTATGGCTACACCTTC; CDR3: CASSLGQGGFYGYTF
D: .; V: TRBV30; size: .; J: TRBJ1-3; DNA: TGTGCCGGCCTATACCCAGGAGGGAACACCATATATTTT; CDR3: CAGLYPGGNTIYF
D: TRBD1; V: TRBV15; size: .; J: TRBJ1-4; DNA: TGTGCCACCACCGAGGACAGGGTTAATGAAAAACTGTTTTTT; CDR3: CATTEDRVNEKLFF
D: .; V: TRBV7-9; size: .; J: TRBJ1-2; DNA: TGTGCCAGCAGCTTCCGGACAGAGAACTATGGCTACACCTTC; CDR3: CASSFRTENYGYTF
D: .; V: TRBV29-1; size: once; J: TRBJ1-2; DNA: TGCAGCGTTGGGTCAGGGACTAACTATGGCTACACCTTC; CDR3: CSVGSGTNYGYTF
D: .; V: TRBV2; size: once; J: TRBJ2-2; DNA: TGTGCCAGCAGTCCGGGACTCCACACCGGGGAGCTGTTTTTT; CDR3: CASSPGLHTGELFF
D: .; V: TRBV19; size: .; J: TRBJ2-7; DNA: TGTGCCAGTAGTAACCCAACAGGTGCCTCCTACGAGCAGTACTTC; CDR3: CASSNPTGASYEQYF
D: .; V: TRBV6-2/TRBV6-3; size: .; J: TRBJ2-5; DNA: TGTGCCAGCAGTCCGACTCCGTCGACTAGGCAGGCCCAGTACTTC; CDR3: CASSPTPSTRQAQYF
D: .; V: TRBV28; size: .; J: TRBJ1-6; DNA: TGTGCCAGCAGTTTATATGGAGGGAGCTCCTATAATTCACCCCTCCACTTT; CDR3: CASSLYGGSSYNSPLHF
D: TRBD2; V: TRBV13; size: .; J: TRBJ2-2; DNA: TGTGCCAGCAGCTTAGGCCGGCTAGCGGGAGCCACCGGGGAGCTGTTTTTT; CDR3: CASSLGRLAGATGELFF
D: .; V: TRBV3-1/TRBV3-2; size: .; J: TRBJ1-1; DNA: TGTGCCAGCAGCCAAGATCTTCCGGGATTTGTGAACACTGAAGCTTTCTTT; CDR3: CASSQDLPGFVNTEAFF
D: TRBD2; V: TRBV23-1; size: .; J: TRBJ2-7; DNA: TGCGCCAGCAGTTCCCCTCCGACTAGCGGGGGGCCAATGAGCTCCTACGAGCAGTACTTC; CDR3: CASSSPPTSGGPMSSYEQYF
D: TRBD1; V: TRBV9; size: .; J: TRBJ2-5; DNA: TGTGCCAGCAGCTCCGGACAGGGACAAGAGACCCAGTACTTC; CDR3: CASSSGQGQETQYF
D: .; V: TRBV3-1/TRBV3-2; size: .; J: TRBJ1-2; DNA: TGTGCCAGCAGTACGGGGGGGTCTGGCTACACCTTC; CDR3: CASSTGGSGYTF
D: TRBD1; V: TRBV7-2; size: .; J: TRBJ1-1; DNA: TGTGCCAGCAGCCCCCAGGGGGCTACTGAAGCCTTCTTT; CDR3: CASSPQGATEAFF
D: .; V: TRBV28; size: .; J: TRBJ1-1; DNA: TGTGCCAGCAGTTTCGGACAGTTGAACACTGAAGCTTTCTTT; CDR3: CASSFGQLNTEAFF
D: TRBD1; V: TRBV2; size: once; J: TRBJ1-4; DNA: TGTGCCAGCAGGGAAGACAGGGGATCAGCAAAACTGTTTTTT; CDR3: CASREDRGSAKLFF
D: TRBD1; V: TRBV6-6; size: .; J: TRBJ2-2; DNA: TGTGCCAGCAGTCGGGACAGCCCTAACACCGGGGAGCTGTTTTTT; CDR3: CASSRDSPNTGELFF
D: TRBD1; V: TRBV7-9; size: .; J: TRBJ2-2; DNA: TGTGCCAGCAGCTTATTGGGGGACAGCCGAAGATACACCGGGGAGCTGTTTTTT; CDR3: CASSLLGDSRRYTGELFF
D: TRBD1; V: TRBV5-4; size: .; J: TRBJ1-3; DNA: TGTGCCAGCAGCTTGGATGAGGGGGCGGCTGGAAACACCATATATTTT; CDR3: CASSLDEGAAGNTIYF
D: .; V: TRBV5-1; size: .; J: TRBJ1-2; DNA: TGCGCCAGCAGCCCCGCCGGGGACTATGGCTACACCTTC; CDR3: CASSPAGDYGYTF
D: .; V: TRBV3-1/TRBV3-2; size: .; J: TRBJ2-3; DNA: TGTGCCAGCAGCCGGACTTCCGGTACGCAGTATTTT; CDR3: CASSRTSGTQYF
D: .; V: TRBV30; size: .; J: TRBJ2-3; DNA: TGTGCCTGGAGCCGTCAGCGGGTGGGCACAGATACGCAGTATTTT; CDR3: CAWSRQRVGTDTQYF
D: .; V: TRBV7-8; size: .; J: TRBJ2-1; DNA: TGTGCCAGCAGCCCCGCAGAGATACTCCGTCTAGCGTACAATGAGCAGTTCTTC; CDR3: CASSPAEILRLAYNEQFF